The following is a TCR beta chain sequence with its context. The antigen remains undetermined. The CDR3 contains 14 residues. CDR1 is KGHSH and CDR2 is LQKENI in the germline V gene. After removal of 4 bases from V and 3 bases from J, the junction contained 1 base not matched to a gene. This entry comes from a study of regulatory T cells in long-lasting Graves disease. Time point meaning: persistent/refractory GD, antithyroid drugs over 5 years with positive TRAb. PBMCs provided the RNA from which the TCR library was made. An endocrinology department located in Xi'an, China, was where the patients came from. Study-wide results and limits: Those with persistent disease had in common more public clonotypes (more than 2,500) than new patients (about 970).

Building of the TCR beta libraries involved iRepertoire HTBI primers and Arm-PCR of CDR3 regions. TCRdb ran MiXCR on the multiplex PCR reads and lists one entry per CDR3 protein. The sample lists nearly 350,000 distinct CDR3 sequences, around 20% occurring once. The receptor's source is a female donor with Graves disease. This chain connects TRBV18 to TRBJ1-1; TRBD1 agrees at 11 bases. The sequenced sample was peripheral blood mononuclear cells (PBMCs), obtained when the disease was refractory, from a patient treated with antithyroid drugs. CDR3 coding DNA: TGTGCCAGCTCACGGGACAGGGGGTACACTGAAGCTTTCTTT. This codes for CASSRDRGYTEAFF.